Shown below are 2 T cell receptor beta chains from a single sample sequenced in a study of T cell responses to AZD1222 COVID-19 vaccine. The repertoire was sequenced with immunoSEQ multiplex PCR; TCRdb's copy has only in-frame clones and lacks some. In the table there are fewer than 120,000 clones, just under 95% of which are singletons. The source material was peripheral blood, sampled on day 0 of AZD1222 vaccination. The receptors stem from an adult in good health.

The V call is TRBV24-1, the J call TRBJ2-2; 12 bases fit TRBD1. CDR1 is KGHDR, CDR2 SFDVKD, per germline. The CDR3 is made up of 17 amino acids. The ends lost 0 bases at V and 8 bases at J; junction bases unmatched: 6. The DNA for the CDR3 is TGTGCCACCAGTGATTTGGCGGGACAGGGGGCGCGTGGGGAGCTGTTTTTT. Amino acid sequence: CATSDLAGQGARGELFF.

The rearrangement joins TRBV5-5 to TRBJ2-7, with D possibly matching TRBD2 (6 bases). This CDR3 region has 15 residues. Trimming pared 2 bases from V and 2 bases from J, leaving 14 bases between. The germline V gene encodes CDR1 SGHKS and CDR2 YYEKEE (reference sequence). The CDR3 is CASSLGPGDPYEQYF. The CDR3 DNA is TGTGCCAGCAGCTTAGGTCCGGGGGACCCCTACGAGCAGTACTTC.